This record covers a single T cell receptor (beta chain). The antigen is undetermined. The germline gives CDR1 SGHTS, CDR2 YDEGEE. This CDR3 has 16 residues. J gave up 5 bases and V 4 bases, and 8 bases lay outside the gene matches. Profiled with immunoSEQ multiplex PCR; TCRdb holds only in-frame clones, not every one. The sample has around 100,000 clones; roughly 91% are singletons. The sample belongs to a study of T cell responses to AZD1222 COVID-19 vaccine. The study's findings and limits: CD4 TCRs linked to vaccination spanned spike, dominating at 160-218 and 743-854. The study identified only five to seven AZD1222 recipients as seropositive at baseline. The donor cohort was predominantly white British with a female majority, and clonal diversity may have been underestimated.

This material consisted of peripheral blood, taken on day 0 of AZD1222 vaccination. The chain carries TRBV5-8 and TRBJ2-5, with 13 bases matching TRBD2. This clonotype originated in an adult in good health. CDR3 bases: TGTGCCAGCAGCCGCGGACTAGCGGGAGCGGCGGAGACCCAGTACTTC. Translation gives CASSRGLAGAAETQYF. Complete variable domain (other parts from reference TRBV5-8 and TRBJ2-5): EAGVTQSPTHLIKTRGQQATLRCSPISGHTSVYWYQQALGLGLQFLLWYDEGEERNRGNFPPRFSGRQFPNYSSELNVNALELEDSALYLCASSRGLAGAAETQYFGPGTRLLVL.